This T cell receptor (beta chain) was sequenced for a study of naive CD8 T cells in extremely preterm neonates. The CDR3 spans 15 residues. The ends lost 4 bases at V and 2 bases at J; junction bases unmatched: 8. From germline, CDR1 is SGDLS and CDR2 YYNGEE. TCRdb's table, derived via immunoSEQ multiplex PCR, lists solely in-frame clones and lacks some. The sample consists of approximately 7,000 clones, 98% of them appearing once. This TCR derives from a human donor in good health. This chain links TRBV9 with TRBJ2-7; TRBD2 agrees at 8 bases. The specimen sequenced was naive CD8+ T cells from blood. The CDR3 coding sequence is TGTGCCAGCAGCACCTCGGGGGGGCCGACCTACGAGCAGTACTTC. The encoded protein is CASSTSGGPTYEQYF.